Below, 17 T cell receptor beta chains from the same sample are listed, as sequenced in a study of control samples from healthy donors and cancer patients (dated by TCRdb to about 2020). The library was generated by the immunoSEQ multiplex PCR assay. TCRdb's version of the immuneACCESS table is confined to in-frame rearrangements and falls short of the full clone set. An unresolved V gene accounts for under half of the shortfall where checked; the remainder is of unknown origin. Across this sample there are roughly 92,000 clones, with roughly nine tenths seen only once. The ten largest clones add up to 6% to 9.5% of the sample. Source material: blood. These receptor sequences come from a woman in her fifties or sixties in good health.

This chain connects TRBV7-2 to TRBJ1-5, with 8 nucleotides matching TRBD1. CDR3 size: 16 residues. V shed 1 base, J shed 8 bases, and the junction held 10 bases outside the gene matches. The germline V gene encodes CDR1 SGHTA and CDR2 FQGNSA. For the CDR3, the DNA is TGTGCCAGCAGCTTAGAGGAGCGGACAGGGATTGAGCCCCAGCATTTT. The encoded protein is CASSLEERTGIEPQHF.

J is TRBJ2-1 and V is TRBV10-3; maybe TRBD2 (5 bases). Germline V gives CDR1 ENHRY, CDR2 SYGVKD. Trimming left V 7 bases short and J 1 base short, with 11 bases between. This CDR3 is built from 14 residues. The chain's CDR3 is CAITRDSSYNEQFF. For the CDR3, the DNA is TGTGCCATCACGAGGGATTCTTCCTACAATGAGCAGTTCTTC.

V usage is TRBV6-1 and J usage is TRBJ1-2, with D unresolved. CDR3 size: 13 residues. V was cut by 1 base and J by 4 bases, with 7 bases left in between. Germline V gene lookup returns CDR1 MNHNS and CDR2 SASEGT. CDR3 protein: CASSEGSGYGYTF. The CDR3 DNA reads TGTGCCAGCAGTGAAGGGTCAGGCTATGGCTACACCTTC.

The rearrangement joins TRBV28 to TRBJ1-2; a possible D gene is TRBD1 (5 bases). The CDR3 runs to 15 residues. Trimming removed 3 bases from V and 4 bases from J, with 15 bases in between. Looked up from germline, CDR1 is MDHEN and CDR2 is SYDVKM. In DNA, the CDR3 is TGTGCCAGCAGTTTCCCAGAGACAGTGGGCTATGGCTACACCTTC. Its translation: CASSFPETVGYGYTF.

This chain links TRBV6-2 or TRBV6-3 with TRBJ1-5; 9 bases map to TRBD1. In germline, CDR1 is MNHEY, CDR2 SVGEGT. The CDR3 consists of 16 residues. With 6 bases clipped from V and 5 bases from J, the junction kept 11 bases outside the gene matches. CDR3 DNA: TGTGCCAGCAGCAGCAGAACTACAGGGGGCTATCAGCCCCAGCATTTT. As protein: CASSSRTTGGYQPQHF.

The genes are TRBV11-3 and TRBJ2-1; 8 positions match TRBD2. The CDR3 loop spans 17 amino acids. From germline, CDR1 is SGHNT and CDR2 YENEEA. V shed 1 base, J shed 2 bases, and the junction held 7 bases outside the gene matches. The CDR3 bases are TGTGCCAGCAGCTTAGGAGGGGGACTAGATGCCTACAATGAGCAGTTCTTC. Translated, it gives CASSLGGGLDAYNEQFF.

The chain recombines TRBV14 with TRBJ2-1; TRBD1 or TRBD2 may be the D gene (5 bases each). Germline-derived CDR1 and CDR2 are SGHDN and FVKESK. The CDR3 has 17 amino acids. V was clipped by 5 bases and J by 1 base, with 18 bases between them. The CDR3: CASSKRGVLGSYNEQFF. Here the CDR3 DNA reads TGTGCCAGCAGCAAGAGGGGAGTTTTAGGTTCCTACAATGAGCAGTTCTTC.

This rearrangement joins TRBV28 to TRBJ2-2; 8 bases fit TRBD1. V shed 1 base and J 6 bases; nucleotides not matched to a gene: 7. Germline assignment: CDR1 MDHEN and CDR2 SYDVKM. The CDR3 extends over 16 amino acids. CDR3 region: CASSLLWTGRPGELFF. The CDR3 region has the DNA TGTGCCAGCAGTTTATTATGGACAGGGAGGCCCGGGGAGCTGTTTTTT.

The rearrangement joins TRBV2 to TRBJ1-2; possible D gene TRBD1, 5 bases. Trimming shortened V by 8 bases and J by 6 bases, and 13 bases separated the two germline ends. This CDR3 contains 12 residues. In germline, CDR1 is SNHLY, CDR2 FYNNEI. Written as DNA, the CDR3 is TGTGCCAGCCCCCGGGGGGGAGATGGCTACACCTTC. Translated: CASPRGGDGYTF. The variable domain in full, completed from reference TRBV2 and TRBJ1-2, reads EPEVTQTPSHQVTQMGQEVILRCVPISNHLYFYWYRQILGQKVEFLVSFYNNEISEKSEIFDDQFSVERPDGSNFTLKIRSTKLEDSAMYFCASPRGGDGYTFGSGTRLTVV.

The chain is built from TRBV6-2 or TRBV6-3 and TRBJ1-1; D not resolved. Trimming stripped 2 bases from V and 1 base from J, with 8 bases between. CDR3 length: 14 amino acids. CDR1 and CDR2 (germline): MNHEY, SVGEGT. As DNA, the CDR3 is TGTGCCAGCAGTTACCCCCCAACGAACACTGAAGCTTTCTTT. It translates to CASSYPPTNTEAFF.

The rearrangement joins TRBV24-1 to TRBJ2-1; D is ambiguous. The CDR3 consists of 15 residues. The V and J ends lost 4 bases and 10 bases respectively, with 19 bases between them. CDR1 and CDR2 from the germline V gene are KGHDR and SFDVKD. The CDR3 region is CATSDSDGNLREQFF. CDR3 coding DNA: TGTGCCACCAGTGACTCGGACGGAAACTTACGGGAGCAGTTCTTC.

J is TRBJ2-2 and V is TRBV5-1; 11 bases align to TRBD1. J was trimmed by 6 bases and V by 3 bases; bases with no gene match: 4. Germline V gene lookup returns CDR1 SGHRS and CDR2 YFSETQ. This CDR3 region has 15 residues. In DNA form, the CDR3 reads TGCGCCAGCAGCTGGACAGGGGGCTTAGCCGGGGAGCTGTTTTTT. It yields the protein CASSWTGGLAGELFF.

The chain joins TRBV2 to TRBJ2-5; 7 nucleotides agree with TRBD2. Per the germline V gene, CDR1 is SNHLY and CDR2 is FYNNEI. The CDR3 is made up of 17 amino acids. Trimming at V came to 5 bases and at J to 2 bases, leaving 14 bases not matched to a gene. The CDR3 DNA reads TGTGCCAGCAGTCCCCAGTCCGTCACTAGCGAGCAAGAGACCCAGTACTTC. Translated, it gives CASSPQSVTSEQETQYF.

A single count supports this clone. This chain connects TRBV27 to TRBJ2-3; D is ambiguous. The CDR3 runs 14 residues. Trimming took 5 bases from V and 2 from J, leaving 11 bases between them. Germline V gene sequence: CDR1 MNHEY, CDR2 SMNVEV (reference sequence). CDR3 sequence: CASSISGYTDTQYF. Here the CDR3 DNA reads TGTGCCAGCAGTATTTCCGGTTACACAGATACGCAGTATTTT.

The chain carries TRBV6-5 and TRBJ1-1; TRBD1 might be the D (5 bases). Germline V gene data show CDR1 as MNHEY and CDR2 as SVGAGI. The V end lost 6 bases, the J end lost 9 bases, and 20 bases lay between the germline ends. The CDR3 consists of 14 residues. The CDR3 region has the DNA TGTGCCAGCAGCCGTAGTGTCAGGGCAGAAAAAGCTTTCTTT. Protein sequence: CASSRSVRAEKAFF.

The chain joins TRBV11-2 to TRBJ1-2; no clear D gene. CDR3 size: 13 residues. The V end was cut by 3 bases, the J end by 0 bases, with 5 bases between. CDR1 is SGHAT, CDR2 FQNNGV, per germline. CDR3 sequence: CASSFDPNYGYTF. The CDR3 nucleotides are TGTGCCAGCAGCTTCGATCCTAACTATGGCTACACCTTC. Filled out from reference TRBV11-2 and TRBJ1-2, the complete variable domain reads EAGVAQSPRYKIIEKRQSVAFWCNPISGHATLYWYQQILGQGPKLLIQFQNNGVVDDSQLPKDRFSAERLKGVDSTLKIQPAKLEDSAVYLCASSFDPNYGYTFGSGTRLTVV.

The gene calls are TRBV28 and TRBJ2-7; D unresolved. V lost 4 bases and J 2 bases, leaving 9 bases between the germline ends. CDR3 length: 13 residues. Germline V gene sequence: CDR1 MDHEN, CDR2 SYDVKM. The CDR3 reads CASSSPFPYEQYF. The CDR3 DNA follows: TGTGCCAGCAGTTCCCCCTTCCCCTACGAGCAGTACTTC.